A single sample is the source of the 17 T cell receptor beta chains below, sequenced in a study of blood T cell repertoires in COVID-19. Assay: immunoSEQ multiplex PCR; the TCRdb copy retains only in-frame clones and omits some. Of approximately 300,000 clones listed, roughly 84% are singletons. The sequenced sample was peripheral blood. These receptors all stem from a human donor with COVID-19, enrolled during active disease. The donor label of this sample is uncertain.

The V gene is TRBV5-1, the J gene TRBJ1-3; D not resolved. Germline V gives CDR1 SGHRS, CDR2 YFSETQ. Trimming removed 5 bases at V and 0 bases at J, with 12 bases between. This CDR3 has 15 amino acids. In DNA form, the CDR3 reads TGCGCCAGCAGGCTCGAGCTGAGCTCTGGAAACACCATATATTTT. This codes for CASRLELSSGNTIYF.

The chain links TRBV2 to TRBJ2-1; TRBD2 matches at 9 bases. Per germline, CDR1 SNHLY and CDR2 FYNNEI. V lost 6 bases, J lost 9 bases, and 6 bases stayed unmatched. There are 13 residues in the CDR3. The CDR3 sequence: CASRASGNTEQFF. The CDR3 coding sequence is TGTGCCAGCAGGGCTAGCGGGAACACTGAGCAGTTCTTC.

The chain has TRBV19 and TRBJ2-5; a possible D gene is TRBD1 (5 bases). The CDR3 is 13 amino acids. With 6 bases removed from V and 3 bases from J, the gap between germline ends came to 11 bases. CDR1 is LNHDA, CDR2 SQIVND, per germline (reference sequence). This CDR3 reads CASSLSREETQYF. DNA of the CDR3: TGTGCCAGTAGCCTCAGCAGGGAAGAGACCCAGTACTTC.

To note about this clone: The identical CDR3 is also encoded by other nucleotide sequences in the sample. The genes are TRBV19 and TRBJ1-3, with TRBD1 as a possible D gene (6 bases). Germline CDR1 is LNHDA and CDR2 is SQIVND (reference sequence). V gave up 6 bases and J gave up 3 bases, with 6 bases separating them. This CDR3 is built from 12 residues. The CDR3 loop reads CASRDSGNTIYF. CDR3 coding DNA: TGTGCCAGTAGGGACAGTGGAAACACCATATATTTT.

CDR3 coding DNA: TGTGCCAGCAGTTTCTCGACAGGGGGGTACGAGCAGTACTTC. Its protein is CASSFSTGGYEQYF. The J gene is TRBJ2-7, the V gene TRBV28; the match to TRBD1 covers 9 bases. The CDR3 totals 14 residues. With V trimmed by 3 bases and J by 4 bases, 4 bases remained unmatched. Germline values: CDR1 MDHEN, CDR2 SYDVKM.

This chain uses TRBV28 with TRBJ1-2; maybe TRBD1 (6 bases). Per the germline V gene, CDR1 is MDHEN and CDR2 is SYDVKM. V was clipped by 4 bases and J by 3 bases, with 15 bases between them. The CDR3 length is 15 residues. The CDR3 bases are TGTGCCAGCAGTTCCGTAGGGGGTGTTCACTATGGCTACACCTTC. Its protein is CASSSVGGVHYGYTF.

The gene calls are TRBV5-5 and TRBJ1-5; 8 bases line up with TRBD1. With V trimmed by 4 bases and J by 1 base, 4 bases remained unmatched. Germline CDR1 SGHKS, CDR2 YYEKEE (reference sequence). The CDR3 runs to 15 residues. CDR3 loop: CASSPTGESNQPQHF. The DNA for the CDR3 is TGTGCCAGCAGCCCGACAGGGGAAAGCAATCAGCCCCAGCATTTT.

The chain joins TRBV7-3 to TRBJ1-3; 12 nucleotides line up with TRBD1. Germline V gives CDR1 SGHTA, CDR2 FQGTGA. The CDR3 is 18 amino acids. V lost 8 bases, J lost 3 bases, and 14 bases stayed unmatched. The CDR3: CASSPEPGQGANGNTIYF. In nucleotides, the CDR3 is TGTGCCAGCTCCCCTGAGCCGGGACAGGGGGCGAATGGAAACACCATATATTTT.

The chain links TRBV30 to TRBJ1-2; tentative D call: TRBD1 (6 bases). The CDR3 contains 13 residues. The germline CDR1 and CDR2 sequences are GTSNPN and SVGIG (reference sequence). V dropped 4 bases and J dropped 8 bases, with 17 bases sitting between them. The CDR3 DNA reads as TGTGCCTGGACCGGAGACAGGCGTGGCGGCTACACCTTC. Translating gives CAWTGDRRGGYTF.

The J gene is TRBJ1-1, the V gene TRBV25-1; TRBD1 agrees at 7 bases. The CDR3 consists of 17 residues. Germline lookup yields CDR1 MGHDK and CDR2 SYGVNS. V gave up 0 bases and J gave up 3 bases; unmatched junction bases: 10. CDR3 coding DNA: TGTGCCAGCAGTGAATATGAGGGGACAGTTTATGACACTGAAGCTTTCTTT. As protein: CASSEYEGTVYDTEAFF.

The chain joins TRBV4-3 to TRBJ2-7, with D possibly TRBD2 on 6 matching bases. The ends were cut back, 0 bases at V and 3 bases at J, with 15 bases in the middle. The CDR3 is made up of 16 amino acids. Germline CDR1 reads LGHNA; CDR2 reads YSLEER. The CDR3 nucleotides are TGCGCCAGCAGCCAAGATCTGGGGACTGCGTTCTACGAGCAGTACTTC. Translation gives CASSQDLGTAFYEQYF.

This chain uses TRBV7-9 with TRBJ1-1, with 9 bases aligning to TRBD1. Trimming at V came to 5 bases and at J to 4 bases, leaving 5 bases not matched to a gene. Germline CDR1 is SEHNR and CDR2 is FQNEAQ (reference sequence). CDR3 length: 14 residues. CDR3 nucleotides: TGTGCCAGCAGCCCCACAGGGGGCCGCACTGAAGCTTTCTTT. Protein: CASSPTGGRTEAFF. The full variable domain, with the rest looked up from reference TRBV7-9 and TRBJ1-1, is DTGVSQNPRHKITKRGQNVTFRCDPISEHNRLYWYRQTLGQGPEFLTYFQNEAQLEKSRLLSDRFSAERPKGSFSTLEIQRTEQGDSAMYLCASSPTGGRTEAFFGQGTRLTVV.

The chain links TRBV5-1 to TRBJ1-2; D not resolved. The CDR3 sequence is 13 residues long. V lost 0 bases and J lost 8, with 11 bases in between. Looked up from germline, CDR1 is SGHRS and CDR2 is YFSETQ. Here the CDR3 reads CASSLGEGLGYTF. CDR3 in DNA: TGCGCCAGCAGCTTGGGGGAGGGTCTCGGCTACACCTTC.

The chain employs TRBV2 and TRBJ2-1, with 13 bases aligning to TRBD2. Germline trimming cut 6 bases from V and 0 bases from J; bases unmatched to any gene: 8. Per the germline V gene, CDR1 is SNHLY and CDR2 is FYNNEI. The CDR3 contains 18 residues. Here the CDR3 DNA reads TGTGCCAGCAGGGGACTAGCGGGGACCCGAAGCTCCTACAATGAGCAGTTCTTC. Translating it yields CASRGLAGTRSSYNEQFF.

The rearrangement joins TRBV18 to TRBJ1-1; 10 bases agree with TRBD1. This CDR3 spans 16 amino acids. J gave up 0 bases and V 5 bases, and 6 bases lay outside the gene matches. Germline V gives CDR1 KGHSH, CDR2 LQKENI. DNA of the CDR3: TGTGCCAGCTCAACCGGGACAGGGGCGTTGAACACTGAAGCTTTCTTT. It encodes CASSTGTGALNTEAFF. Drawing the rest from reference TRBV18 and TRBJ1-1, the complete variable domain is NAGVMQNPRHLVRRRGQEARLRCSPMKGHSHVYWYRQLPEEGLKFMVYLQKENIIDESGMPKERFSAEFPKEGPSILRIQQVVRGDSAAYFCASSTGTGALNTEAFFGQGTRLTVV.

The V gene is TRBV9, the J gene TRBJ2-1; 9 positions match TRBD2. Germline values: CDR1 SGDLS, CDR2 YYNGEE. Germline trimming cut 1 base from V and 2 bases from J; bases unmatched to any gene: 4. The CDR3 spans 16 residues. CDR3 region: CASSVSASGTYNEQFF. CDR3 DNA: TGTGCCAGCAGCGTATCGGCTAGCGGGACCTACAATGAGCAGTTCTTC. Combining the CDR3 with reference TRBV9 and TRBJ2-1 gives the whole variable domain DSGVTQTPKHLITATGQRVTLRCSPRSGDLSVYWYQQSLDQGLQFLIQYYNGEERAKGNILERFSAQQFPDLHSELNLSSLELGDSALYFCASSVSASGTYNEQFFGPGTRLTVL.

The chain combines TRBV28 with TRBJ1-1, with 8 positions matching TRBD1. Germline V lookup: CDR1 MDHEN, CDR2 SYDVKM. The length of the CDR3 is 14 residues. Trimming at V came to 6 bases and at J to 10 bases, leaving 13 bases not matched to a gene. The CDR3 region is CASRLAQGADGAFF. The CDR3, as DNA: TGTGCCAGCAGGCTCGCGCAGGGGGCCGATGGAGCTTTCTTT. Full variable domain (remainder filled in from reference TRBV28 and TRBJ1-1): DVKVTQSSRYLVKRTGEKVFLECVQDMDHENMFWYRQDPGLGLRLIYFSYDVKMKEKGDIPEGYSVSREKKERFSLILESASTNQTSMYLCASRLAQGADGAFFGQGTRLTVV.